Presented here are 27 T cell receptor beta chains from one specimen sequenced in a study of T cell responses to AZD1222 COVID-19 vaccine. Only in-frame clones appear in the TCRdb table, and some are missing; sequencing was by immunoSEQ multiplex PCR. Of fewer than 150,000 clones listed, approximately 93% are singletons. This specimen consisted of peripheral blood, obtained on day 0 of AZD1222 vaccination. The receptors were sampled from an adult in good health.

Here the CDR3 reads CASSYVPGHEQYF. CDR3 coding DNA: TGTGCCAGCAGTTACGTCCCGGGACACGAGCAGTACTTC. This chain joins TRBV6-5 and TRBJ2-7; D might be TRBD1 or TRBD2, each matching 5 bases. V was cut by 2 bases and J by 5 bases, with 10 bases left in between. The germline V gene has CDR1 MNHEY and CDR2 SVGAGI. The CDR3 consists of 13 residues.

This clone showed up just once. The chain couples TRBV12-3 or TRBV12-4 to TRBJ2-2, with a tentative D call TRBD1 (5 bases). The CDR3 is made up of 13 amino acids. Between the trimmed V and J ends, which lost 6 bases and 2 bases, there was a span of 7 bases. The chain's CDR3 is CASRDRNTGELFF. Written as DNA, the CDR3 is TGTGCCAGCAGAGACAGAAACACCGGGGAGCTGTTTTTT.

This sequence joins TRBV7-9 and TRBJ1-1, with D maybe TRBD1 (5 bases). The CDR3 has 16 residues. Germline-derived CDR1 and CDR2 are SEHNR and FQNEAQ (reference sequence). The ends were cut back, 5 bases at V and 2 bases at J, with 18 bases in the middle. For the CDR3, the DNA is TGTGCCAGCAGCCAAATCCCTTCAGGGAAAAACACTGAAGCTTTCTTT. Translating it yields CASSQIPSGKNTEAFF.

In this sample, this clone turned up once. The V gene is TRBV9, the J gene TRBJ2-1, with TRBD2 as a possible D gene (5 bases). CDR1 is SGDLS, CDR2 YYNGEE, per germline. V gave up 3 bases and J gave up 8 bases, with 15 bases separating them. The CDR3 consists of 14 residues. This CDR3 reads CASSAGLGSHEQFF. Written as DNA, the CDR3 is TGTGCCAGCAGCGCCGGACTGGGTTCGCATGAGCAGTTCTTC.

V gene TRBV9 combines with J gene TRBJ2-2; 11 bases line up with TRBD2. V lost 4 bases, J lost 0 bases, and 5 bases stayed unmatched. The CDR3 extends over 17 amino acids. Germline CDR1 reads SGDLS; CDR2 reads YYNGEE. The CDR3 protein is CASSYLAGGANTGELFF. The CDR3 nucleotides read TGTGCCAGCAGCTATCTAGCGGGAGGTGCGAACACCGGGGAGCTGTTTTTT.

CDR3 loop: CASSLEGLGEQYF. The CDR3, as DNA: TGCGCCAGCAGCTTAGAGGGATTGGGCGAGCAGTACTTC. V usage is TRBV5-1 and J usage is TRBJ2-7, with a tentative D call TRBD2 (5 bases). The CDR3 spans 13 residues. Germline CDR1 reads SGHRS; CDR2 reads YFSETQ. With 2 bases removed from V and 6 bases from J, the gap between germline ends came to 12 bases.

CDR3 in amino acids: CASSRSQGDYGYTF. For the CDR3, the DNA is TGTGCCAGCAGCCGATCACAGGGAGACTATGGCTACACCTTC. The chain recombines TRBV9 with TRBJ1-2; tentative D call: TRBD1 (6 bases). The germline V gene encodes CDR1 SGDLS and CDR2 YYNGEE. V dropped 4 bases and J dropped 3 bases, with 13 bases sitting between them. CDR3 length: 14 amino acids.

The rearrangement links TRBV28 to TRBJ1-3; D remains unclear. The germline V gene encodes CDR1 MDHEN and CDR2 SYDVKM. V was shortened by 4 bases and J by 2 bases, with 15 bases between the two germline ends. This CDR3 has 16 residues. CDR3 amino acids: CASSSSRAGTGNTIYF. CDR3 in DNA: TGTGCCAGCAGTTCCTCTAGGGCCGGCACTGGAAACACCATATATTTT.

The chain couples TRBV29-1 to TRBJ2-6, with D perhaps TRBD1 or TRBD2 (6 bases each). The length of the CDR3 is 15 residues. CDR1 is SQVTM, CDR2 ANQGSEA, per germline. Trimming took off 7 bases at V and 3 bases at J, with 16 bases between the two ends. The CDR3 loop reads CSAIARGHGANVLTF. The DNA of the CDR3 is TGCAGCGCTATAGCGCGGGGACATGGGGCCAACGTCCTGACTTTC.

The CDR3 nucleotides read TGTGCCAGCAGTCTCTTCGGGGACAGGGGGTCCGAGCAGTACTTC. As protein: CASSLFGDRGSEQYF. The V call is TRBV28, the J call TRBJ2-7, with 11 bases fitting TRBD1. The ends lost 5 bases at V and 6 bases at J; junction bases unmatched: 9. This CDR3 is 15 amino acids long. The germline gives CDR1 MDHEN, CDR2 SYDVKM.

The chain combines TRBV29-1 with TRBJ2-1, with 12 nucleotides matching TRBD2. Germline V gene sequence: CDR1 SQVTM, CDR2 ANQGSEA. V trimming: 3 bases; J trimming: 5 bases; junction bases outside the gene matches: 2. There are 14 residues in the CDR3. CDR3 in DNA: TGCAGCGTTGAGTCTAGCGGGAGGGACAATGAGCAGTTCTTC. Translated: CSVESSGRDNEQFF.

This clone was observed once. This chain links TRBV19 with TRBJ1-5; 9 bases are a match to TRBD1. The CDR3 contains 15 residues. Losses at the gene ends were 1 base for V and 8 bases for J; bases not matched to a gene: 6. The germline gives CDR1 LNHDA, CDR2 SQIVND (reference sequence). CDR3 in DNA: TGTGCCAGTAGTATAGGAACAGGGGGCTTTGAGCCCCAGCATTTT. Amino acids: CASSIGTGGFEPQHF.

This chain joins TRBV7-9 and TRBJ1-3; no reliable D call. This CDR3 has 16 amino acids. V was clipped by 1 base and J by 0 bases, with 10 bases between them. The germline gives CDR1 SEHNR, CDR2 FQNEAQ (reference sequence). The CDR3 loop is CASSLENSISGNTIYF. The CDR3 coding sequence is TGTGCCAGCAGCTTAGAGAACAGCATCTCTGGAAACACCATATATTTT.

The chain carries TRBV6-5 and TRBJ2-5; D is unclear. The germline V gene has CDR1 MNHEY and CDR2 SVGAGI. This CDR3 spans 12 amino acids. Trimming took 3 bases from V and 4 from J, leaving 6 bases between them. The CDR3: CASSYGAETQYF. CDR3 coding DNA: TGTGCCAGCAGTTATGGAGCAGAGACCCAGTACTTC.

V usage is TRBV18 and J usage is TRBJ1-3, with D uncertain. CDR3 length equals 16 residues. CDR1 and CDR2 (germline): KGHSH, LQKENI. V lost 2 bases, J lost 0 bases, and 11 bases lay in between. CDR3 DNA: TGTGCCAGCTCACCATCGGACCAAAACTCTGGAAACACCATATATTTT. Protein: CASSPSDQNSGNTIYF.

The chain joins TRBV11-3 to TRBJ2-1, with 10 bases fitting TRBD2. The CDR3 totals 15 residues. V gave up 0 bases and J gave up 8 bases; unmatched junction bases: 4. The germline CDR1 and CDR2 sequences are SGHNT and YENEEA. The CDR3 DNA reads TGTGCCAGCAGCTTAGAACTAGCGGGAACGGATGAGCAGTTCTTC. Translation gives CASSLELAGTDEQFF.

This chain uses TRBV19 with TRBJ1-5; the match to TRBD1 covers 10 bases. The V and J ends lost 7 bases and 4 bases, in that order; junction bases with no gene match: 7. The CDR3 runs 15 residues. In germline, CDR1 is LNHDA, CDR2 SQIVND (reference sequence). CDR3 in DNA: TGTGCCAGTACCCTCGACAGGGGGCCAAATCAGCCCCAGCATTTT. Translating gives CASTLDRGPNQPQHF. Filled out from reference TRBV19 and TRBJ1-5, the complete variable domain reads DGGITQSPKYLFRKEGQNVTLSCEQNLNHDAMYWYRQDPGQGLRLIYYSQIVNDFQKGDIAEGYSVSREKKESFPLTVTSAQKNPTAFYLCASTLDRGPNQPQHFGDGTRLSIL.

The chain couples TRBV18 to TRBJ2-5; 8 nucleotides line up with TRBD1. V was clipped by 5 bases and J by 5 bases; unmatched bases: 4. Germline V CDR1 and CDR2: KGHSH, LQKENI. CDR3 length: 13 residues. CDR3 in amino acids: CASSSDRAETQYF. The CDR3 DNA is TGTGCCAGCTCATCGGACAGGGCTGAGACCCAGTACTTC.

V and J are TRBV30 and TRBJ1-2; D possibly corresponds to TRBD1 (5 bases). Trimming took off 4 bases at V and 5 bases at J, with 14 bases between the two ends. CDR1 and CDR2 from the germline V gene are GTSNPN and SVGIG (reference sequence). The CDR3 consists of 13 residues. The CDR3 here is CAWIPGGGYGYTF. CDR3 DNA: TGTGCCTGGATTCCCGGGGGAGGATATGGCTACACCTTC.

The genes are TRBV6-6 and TRBJ2-7; TRBD2 matches at 14 bases. CDR1 and CDR2 from the germline V gene are MNHNY and SVGAGI (reference sequence). J lost 6 bases, V lost 4 bases, and 5 bases had no gene match. The CDR3 has 15 residues. The CDR3 protein is CASSLGTSGRGEQYF. The DNA for the CDR3 is TGTGCCAGCAGTTTAGGGACTAGCGGGAGAGGCGAGCAGTACTTC.

The CDR3 bases are TGCGCCAGCAGCCGAGCGGGAGGGGACACAGATACGCAGTATTTT. Translating gives CASSRAGGDTDTQYF. The rearrangement links TRBV5-1 to TRBJ2-3; TRBD2 agrees at 10 bases. The V and J ends lost 4 bases and 2 bases, in that order; junction bases with no gene match: 4. The CDR3 contains 15 residues. Germline CDR1 reads SGHRS; CDR2 reads YFSETQ. The variable domain in full, completed from reference TRBV5-1 and TRBJ2-3, reads KAGVTQTPRYLIKTRGQQVTLSCSPISGHRSVSWYQQTPGQGLQFLFEYFSETQRNKGNFPGRFSGRQFSNSRSEMNVSTLELGDSALYLCASSRAGGDTDTQYFGPGTRLTVL.

The V and J genes are TRBV7-2 and TRBJ1-1, with TRBD1 matching over 9 bases. CDR1 SGHTA and CDR2 FQGNSA come from the germline V gene. The CDR3 loop spans 15 amino acids. V trimming: 5 bases; J trimming: 0 bases; junction bases outside the gene matches: 4. CDR3 sequence: CASSPRQGVNTEAFF. DNA for the CDR3: TGTGCCAGCAGCCCGCGACAGGGGGTGAACACTGAAGCTTTCTTT. The entire variable domain, with the rest obtained from reference TRBV7-2 and TRBJ1-1, is as follows: GAGVSQSPSNKVTEKGKDVELRCDPISGHTALYWYRQSLGQGLEFLIYFQGNSAPDKSGLPSDRFSAERTGGSVSTLTIQRTQQEDSAVYLCASSPRQGVNTEAFFGQGTRLTVV.

The V call is TRBV10-3, the J call TRBJ1-2; 7 bases agree with TRBD1. V lost 6 bases and J lost 3; bases outside the gene matches: 4. This CDR3 has 13 amino acids. CDR1 is ENHRY and CDR2 is SYGVKD in the germline V gene. CDR3 region: CAISADRDYGYTF. The CDR3 bases are TGTGCCATCAGCGCTGACAGGGACTATGGCTACACCTTC.

This rearrangement joins TRBV28 to TRBJ1-5; perhaps TRBD1 as D (5 bases). The CDR3 is made up of 15 amino acids. Trimming took 5 bases from V and 1 from J, leaving 12 bases between them. Germline CDR1 and CDR2: MDHEN and SYDVKM. As DNA, the CDR3 is TGTGCCAGCAGTCCCACGGGGGGAAGCAATCAGCCCCAGCATTTT. Amino acids: CASSPTGGSNQPQHF.

The chain links TRBV6-5 to TRBJ1-6; 9 bases are shared with TRBD1. The CDR3 consists of 16 residues. The V and J ends lost 0 bases and 7 bases, in that order; junction bases with no gene match: 4. CDR1 MNHEY and CDR2 SVGAGI come from the germline V gene. CDR3 loop: CASSYSAGTGNSPLHF. CDR3 bases: TGTGCCAGCAGTTACTCGGCGGGGACAGGGAATTCACCCCTCCACTTT.

The genes are TRBV11-2 and TRBJ2-5, with D hard to call. CDR3 length: 16 residues. Trimming removed 0 bases from V and 1 base from J, with 12 bases in between. Germline loops: CDR1 SGHAT, CDR2 FQNNGV. The CDR3 region is CASSLDNVQAQETQYF. CDR3 in DNA: TGTGCCAGCAGCTTAGATAATGTCCAGGCCCAAGAGACCCAGTACTTC.

As DNA, the CDR3 is TGTGCCACCAGTAGGGCGGGAGTCCTGGGTATATACAATGAGCAGTTCTTC. It encodes CATSRAGVLGIYNEQFF. This sequence joins TRBV24-1 and TRBJ2-1, with TRBD2 identical over 7 bases. From germline, CDR1 is KGHDR and CDR2 SFDVKD. J was trimmed by 4 bases and V by 6 bases; bases with no gene match: 14. The CDR3 covers 17 residues.